This T cell receptor (beta chain) is from a study of blood T cell repertoires in COVID-19. Study-wide background: Sites across the United States, Italy and Spain contributed samples from acute and convalescent COVID-19. PBMCs, B-cell-depleted T cells, or T cells provided the cDNA or gDNA that made up the material.

V was shortened by 7 bases and J by 1 base, with 16 bases between the two germline ends. This CDR3 contains 15 residues. Germline lookup yields CDR1 MDHEN and CDR2 SYDVKM. In the source study's methods: How many nucleated cells were present was estimated from reference gene primer amplification. Sequenced by immunoSEQ multiplex PCR; TCRdb stores in-frame clones only, minus some. V and J calls and clone size come straight from that table; D and trimming were deduced from the DNA. Among fewer than 400,000 clones listed, less than 85% were seen once. The origin of this receptor is a woman under 30 with acute or convalescent COVID-19. The sample taken for sequencing was peripheral blood. The V gene is TRBV28, the J gene TRBJ1-1, with D perhaps TRBD1 (5 bases). DNA for the CDR3: TGTGCCAGCACCCCTGGGGGGAACTCGAACACTGAAGCTTTCTTT. Translated: CASTPGGNSNTEAFF.